The TCR beta chain under discussion was sequenced for a study of CXCR3-negative and CXCR3-positive naive CD8 T cells. TRB cDNA was prepared as libraries by UMI-labeled 5' RACE. No DNA is given; TCRdb re-called the 5' RACE reads and lists each CDR3 protein once. The specimen's table records roughly 70,000 distinct CDR3 sequences. Germline V gene lookup returns CDR1 LNHDA and CDR2 SQIVND (reference sequence). The CDR3 runs to 13 residues. Sorting was done in triplicate for each CD8+ T cell subset (approximately 310,000 cells each). The sequence was obtained from a human donor in good health. Some clones in this sample may be carry-over from other donors' samples. Sequenced input: naive CXCR3- CD8+ T cells from blood. Subset defined: CD45RO-CCR7+CD27+CD95- naive CD8+ T cells lacking CXCR3 (TNR3-). The J gene is TRBJ1-1, the V gene TRBV19. The CDR3 here is CASSIGTLFEAFF.